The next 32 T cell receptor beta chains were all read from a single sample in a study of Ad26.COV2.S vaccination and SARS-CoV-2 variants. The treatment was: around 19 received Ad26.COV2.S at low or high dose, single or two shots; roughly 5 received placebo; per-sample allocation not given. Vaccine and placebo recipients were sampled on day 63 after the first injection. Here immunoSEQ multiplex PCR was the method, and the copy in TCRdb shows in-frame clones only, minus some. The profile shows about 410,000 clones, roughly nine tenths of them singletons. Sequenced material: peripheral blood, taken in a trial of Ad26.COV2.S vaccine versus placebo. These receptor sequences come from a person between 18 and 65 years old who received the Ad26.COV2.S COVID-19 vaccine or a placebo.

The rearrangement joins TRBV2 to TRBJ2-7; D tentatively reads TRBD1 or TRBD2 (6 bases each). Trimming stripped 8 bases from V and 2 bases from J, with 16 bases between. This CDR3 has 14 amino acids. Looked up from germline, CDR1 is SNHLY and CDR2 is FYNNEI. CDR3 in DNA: TGTGCCAGCTTCTCGGGGGCAGAGCCCTACGAGCAGTACTTC. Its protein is CASFSGAEPYEQYF.

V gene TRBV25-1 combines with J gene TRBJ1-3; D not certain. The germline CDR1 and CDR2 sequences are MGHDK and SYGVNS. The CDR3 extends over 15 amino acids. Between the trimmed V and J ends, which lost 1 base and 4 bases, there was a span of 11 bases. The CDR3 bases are TGTGCCAGCAGTGAATGGGAATCCGGGGGAAACACCATATATTTT. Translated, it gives CASSEWESGGNTIYF.

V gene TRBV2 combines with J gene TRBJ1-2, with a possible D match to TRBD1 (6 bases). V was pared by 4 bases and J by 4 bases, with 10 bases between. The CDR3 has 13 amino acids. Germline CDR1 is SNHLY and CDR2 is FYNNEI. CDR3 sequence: CASSVDRTYGYTF. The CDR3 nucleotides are TGTGCCAGCAGTGTGGACAGAACCTATGGCTACACCTTC. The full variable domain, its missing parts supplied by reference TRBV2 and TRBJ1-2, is EPEVTQTPSHQVTQMGQEVILRCVPISNHLYFYWYRQILGQKVEFLVSFYNNEISEKSEIFDDQFSVERPDGSNFTLKIRSTKLEDSAMYFCASSVDRTYGYTFGSGTRLTVV.

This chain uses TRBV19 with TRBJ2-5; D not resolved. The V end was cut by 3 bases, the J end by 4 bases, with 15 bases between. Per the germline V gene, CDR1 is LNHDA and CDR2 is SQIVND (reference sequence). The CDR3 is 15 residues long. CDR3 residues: CASSMVLASGETQYF. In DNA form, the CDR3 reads TGTGCCAGTAGTATGGTCTTGGCGTCGGGAGAGACCCAGTACTTC.

Written as DNA, the CDR3 is TGTGCCAGCAGCCAAGGAAGAGTGAATGGCTACACCTTC. It is translated as CASSQGRVNGYTF. The rearrangement links TRBV3-1 (or the pseudogene TRBV3-2) to TRBJ1-2, with D hard to call. The germline V gene encodes CDR1 LGHDT and CDR2 YNNKEL (reference sequence). CDR3 size: 13 residues. V gave up 1 base and J gave up 6 bases, with 9 bases separating them.

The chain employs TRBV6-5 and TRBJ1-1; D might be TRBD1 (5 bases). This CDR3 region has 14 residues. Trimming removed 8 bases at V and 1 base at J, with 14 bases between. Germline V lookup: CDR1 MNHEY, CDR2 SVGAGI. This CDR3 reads CASAPRDRNTEAFF. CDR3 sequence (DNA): TGTGCCAGCGCCCCCCGGGACCGGAACACTGAAGCTTTCTTT.

This chain's CDR3 is CASSFSSVEAFF. In nucleotides, the CDR3 is TGTGCCAGCAGCTTCTCTAGTGTAGAAGCTTTCTTT. The chain is built from TRBV11-2 and TRBJ1-1, with D unresolved. Trimming cost V 3 bases and J 8 bases, with 10 bases left between them. From germline, CDR1 is SGHAT and CDR2 FQNNGV. The CDR3 extends over 12 amino acids.

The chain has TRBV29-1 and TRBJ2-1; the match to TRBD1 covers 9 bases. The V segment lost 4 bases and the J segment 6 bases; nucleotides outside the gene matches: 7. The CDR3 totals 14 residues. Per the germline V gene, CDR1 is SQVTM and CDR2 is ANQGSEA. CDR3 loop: CSVAGTGILNEQFF. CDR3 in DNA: TGCAGCGTTGCCGGGACAGGGATTCTCAATGAGCAGTTCTTC.

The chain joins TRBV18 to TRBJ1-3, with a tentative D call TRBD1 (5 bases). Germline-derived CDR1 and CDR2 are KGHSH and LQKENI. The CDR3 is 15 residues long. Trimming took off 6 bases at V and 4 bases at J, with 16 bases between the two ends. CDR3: CASSSNQGVGNTIYF. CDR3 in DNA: TGTGCCAGCTCGTCAAATCAGGGCGTAGGAAACACCATATATTTT.

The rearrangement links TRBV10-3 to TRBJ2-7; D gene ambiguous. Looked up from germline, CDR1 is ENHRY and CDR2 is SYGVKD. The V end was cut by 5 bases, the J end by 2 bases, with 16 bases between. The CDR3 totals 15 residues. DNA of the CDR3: TGTGCCATCAGTCACCCGACCCCTCGACCCTACGAGCAGTACTTC. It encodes CAISHPTPRPYEQYF.

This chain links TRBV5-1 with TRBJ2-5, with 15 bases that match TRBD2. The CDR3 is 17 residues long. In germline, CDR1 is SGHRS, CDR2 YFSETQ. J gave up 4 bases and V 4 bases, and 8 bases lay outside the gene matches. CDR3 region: CASSQGLAGGRLETQYF. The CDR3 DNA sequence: TGCGCCAGCAGCCAGGGACTAGCGGGGGGCCGCCTAGAGACCCAGTACTTC.

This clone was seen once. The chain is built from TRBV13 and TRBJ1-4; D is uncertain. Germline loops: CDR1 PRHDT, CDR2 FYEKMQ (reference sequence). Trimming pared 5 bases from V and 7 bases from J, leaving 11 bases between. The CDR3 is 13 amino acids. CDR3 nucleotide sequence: TGTGCCAGCAGCCCCCTCGGGTCTGAAAAACTGTTTTTT. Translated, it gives CASSPLGSEKLFF.

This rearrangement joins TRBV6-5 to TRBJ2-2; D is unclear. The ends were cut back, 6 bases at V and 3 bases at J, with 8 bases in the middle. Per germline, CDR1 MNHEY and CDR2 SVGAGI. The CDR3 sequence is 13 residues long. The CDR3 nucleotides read TGTGCCAGCAGGGCAGTCTACACCGGGGAGCTGTTTTTT. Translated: CASRAVYTGELFF.

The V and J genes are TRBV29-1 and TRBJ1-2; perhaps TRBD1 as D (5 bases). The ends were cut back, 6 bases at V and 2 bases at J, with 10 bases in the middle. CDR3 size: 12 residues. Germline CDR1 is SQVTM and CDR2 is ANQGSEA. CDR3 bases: TGCAGCGTGGGGACGGGGAACTATGGCTACACCTTC. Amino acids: CSVGTGNYGYTF.

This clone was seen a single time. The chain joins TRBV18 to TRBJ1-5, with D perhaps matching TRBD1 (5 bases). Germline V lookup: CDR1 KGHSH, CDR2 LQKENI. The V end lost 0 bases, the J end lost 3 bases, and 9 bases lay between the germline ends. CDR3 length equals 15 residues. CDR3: CASSPPGETNQPQHF. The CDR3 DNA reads TGTGCCAGCTCACCACCGGGGGAAACCAATCAGCCCCAGCATTTT.

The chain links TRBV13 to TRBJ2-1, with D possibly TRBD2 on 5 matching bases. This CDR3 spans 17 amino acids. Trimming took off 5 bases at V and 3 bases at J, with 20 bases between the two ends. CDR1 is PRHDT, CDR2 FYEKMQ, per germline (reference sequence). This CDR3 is CASSTRVGRGRYNEQFF. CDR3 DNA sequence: TGTGCCAGCAGCACTAGAGTCGGGCGAGGACGCTACAATGAGCAGTTCTTC.

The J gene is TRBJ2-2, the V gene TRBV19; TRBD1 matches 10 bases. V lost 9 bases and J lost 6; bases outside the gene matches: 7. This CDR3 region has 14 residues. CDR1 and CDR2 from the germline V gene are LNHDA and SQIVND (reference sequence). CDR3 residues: CASIWGQGSGELFF. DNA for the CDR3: TGTGCCAGCATTTGGGGACAGGGGTCCGGGGAGCTGTTTTTT.

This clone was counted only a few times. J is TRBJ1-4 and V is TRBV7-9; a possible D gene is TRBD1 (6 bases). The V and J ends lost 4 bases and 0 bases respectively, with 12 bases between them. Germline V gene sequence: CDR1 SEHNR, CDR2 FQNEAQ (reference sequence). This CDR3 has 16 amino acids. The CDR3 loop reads CASSSGQSATNEKLFF. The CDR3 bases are TGTGCCAGCAGCTCCGGACAGAGTGCAACTAATGAAAAACTGTTTTTT.

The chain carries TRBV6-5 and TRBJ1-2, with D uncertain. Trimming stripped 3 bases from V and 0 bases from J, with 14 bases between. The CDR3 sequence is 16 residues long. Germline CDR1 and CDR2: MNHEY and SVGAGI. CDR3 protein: CASSYGQPFPNYGYTF. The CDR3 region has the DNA TGTGCCAGCAGTTATGGGCAGCCCTTCCCTAACTATGGCTACACCTTC.

The CDR3 nucleotides read TGTGCCAGCAGGGTCTCAGGAGACGTTAATGAAAAACTGTTTTTT. Protein product: CASRVSGDVNEKLFF. The chain couples TRBV6-5 to TRBJ1-4; D call uncertain. This CDR3 is built from 15 residues. Germline V CDR1 and CDR2: MNHEY, SVGAGI. The ends were cut back, 6 bases at V and 4 bases at J, with 15 bases in the middle.

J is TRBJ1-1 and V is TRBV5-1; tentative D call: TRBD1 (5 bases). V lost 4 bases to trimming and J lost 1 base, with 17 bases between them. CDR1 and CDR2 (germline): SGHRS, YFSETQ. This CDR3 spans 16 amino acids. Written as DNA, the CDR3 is TGCGCCAGCAGCCTAGCTACCATCGGACAGAACACTGAAGCTTTCTTT. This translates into CASSLATIGQNTEAFF.

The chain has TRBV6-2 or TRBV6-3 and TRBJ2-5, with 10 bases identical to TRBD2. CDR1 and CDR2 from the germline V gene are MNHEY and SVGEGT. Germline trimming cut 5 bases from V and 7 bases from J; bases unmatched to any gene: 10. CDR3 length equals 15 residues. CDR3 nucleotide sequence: TGTGCCAGCAGTAAAGCGGGGGGGTCCTTTGGGACCCAGTACTTC. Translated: CASSKAGGSFGTQYF.

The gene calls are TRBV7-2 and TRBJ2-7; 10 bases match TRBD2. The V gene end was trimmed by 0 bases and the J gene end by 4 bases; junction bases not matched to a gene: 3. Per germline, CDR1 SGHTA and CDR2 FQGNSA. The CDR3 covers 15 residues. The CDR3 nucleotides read TGTGCCAGCAGCTTAGCTAGCGGGGGGACATACGAGCAGTACTTC. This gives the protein CASSLASGGTYEQYF. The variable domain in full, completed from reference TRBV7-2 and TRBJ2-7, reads GAGVSQSPSNKVTEKGKDVELRCDPISGHTALYWYRQSLGQGLEFLIYFQGNSAPDKSGLPSDRFSAERTGGSVSTLTIQRTQQEDSAVYLCASSLASGGTYEQYFGPGTRLTVT.

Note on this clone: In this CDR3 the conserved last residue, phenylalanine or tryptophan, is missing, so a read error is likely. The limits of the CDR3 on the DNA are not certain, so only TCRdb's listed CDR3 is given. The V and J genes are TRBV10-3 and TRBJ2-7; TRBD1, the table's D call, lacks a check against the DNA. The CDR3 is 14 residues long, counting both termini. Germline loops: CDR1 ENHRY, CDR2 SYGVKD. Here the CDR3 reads CAISESGQGRSWAL.

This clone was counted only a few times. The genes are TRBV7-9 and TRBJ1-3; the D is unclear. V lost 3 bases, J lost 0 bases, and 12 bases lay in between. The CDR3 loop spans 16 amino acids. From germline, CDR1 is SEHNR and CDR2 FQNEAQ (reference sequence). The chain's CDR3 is CASSFGYEASGNTIYF. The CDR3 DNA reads TGTGCCAGCAGCTTTGGCTACGAAGCCTCTGGAAACACCATATATTTT.

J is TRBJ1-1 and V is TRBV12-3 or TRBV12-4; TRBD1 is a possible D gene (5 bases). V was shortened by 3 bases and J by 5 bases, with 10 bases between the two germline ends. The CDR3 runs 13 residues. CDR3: CASSFAWGTEAFF. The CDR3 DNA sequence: TGTGCCAGCAGTTTCGCCTGGGGGACTGAAGCTTTCTTT.

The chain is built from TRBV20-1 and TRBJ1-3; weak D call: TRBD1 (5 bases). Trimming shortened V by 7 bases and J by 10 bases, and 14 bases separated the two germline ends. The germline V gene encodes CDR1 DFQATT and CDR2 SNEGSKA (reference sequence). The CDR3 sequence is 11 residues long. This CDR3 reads CSVVVEGTIYF. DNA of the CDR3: TGCAGTGTGGTAGTGGAGGGGACCATATATTTT.

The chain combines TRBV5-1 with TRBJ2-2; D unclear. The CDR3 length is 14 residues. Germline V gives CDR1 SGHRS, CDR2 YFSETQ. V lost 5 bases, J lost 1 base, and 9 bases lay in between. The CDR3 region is CASRMDGNTGELFF. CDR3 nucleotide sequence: TGCGCCAGCAGGATGGACGGGAACACCGGGGAGCTGTTTTTT.

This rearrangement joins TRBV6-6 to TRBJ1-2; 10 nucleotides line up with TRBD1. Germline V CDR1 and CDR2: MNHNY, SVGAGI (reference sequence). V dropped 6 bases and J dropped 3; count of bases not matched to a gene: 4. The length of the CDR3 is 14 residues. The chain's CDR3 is CASRDRGTHYGYTF. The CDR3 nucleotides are TGTGCCAGCAGGGACAGGGGGACTCACTATGGCTACACCTTC.

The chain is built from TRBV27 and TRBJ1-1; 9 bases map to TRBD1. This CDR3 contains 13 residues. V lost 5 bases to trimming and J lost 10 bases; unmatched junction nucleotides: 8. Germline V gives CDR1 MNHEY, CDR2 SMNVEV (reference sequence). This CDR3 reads CASSIRDRARAFF. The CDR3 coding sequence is TGTGCCAGCAGTATCAGGGACAGGGCCAGAGCTTTCTTT.

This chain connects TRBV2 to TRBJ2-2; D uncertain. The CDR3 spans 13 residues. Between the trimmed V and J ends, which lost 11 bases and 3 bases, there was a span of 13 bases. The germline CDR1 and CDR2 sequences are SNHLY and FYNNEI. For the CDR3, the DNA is TGTGCCCCTAGGAAGCAGGACACCGGGGAGCTGTTTTTT. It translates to CAPRKQDTGELFF.

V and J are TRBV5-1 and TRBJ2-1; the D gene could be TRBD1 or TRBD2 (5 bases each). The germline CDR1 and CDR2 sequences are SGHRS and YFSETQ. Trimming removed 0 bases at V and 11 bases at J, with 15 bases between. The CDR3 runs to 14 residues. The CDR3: CASSLVGGGVQQFF. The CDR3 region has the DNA TGCGCCAGCAGCTTGGTAGGTGGGGGTGTCCAGCAGTTCTTC.